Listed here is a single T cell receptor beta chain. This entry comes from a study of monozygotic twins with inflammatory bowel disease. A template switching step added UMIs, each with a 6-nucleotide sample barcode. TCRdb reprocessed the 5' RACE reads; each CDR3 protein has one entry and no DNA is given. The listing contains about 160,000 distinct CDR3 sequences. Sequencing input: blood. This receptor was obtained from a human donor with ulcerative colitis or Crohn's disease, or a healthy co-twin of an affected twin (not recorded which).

This CDR3 is CSARDASRGRRDNGYTF. V and J are TRBV20-1 and TRBJ1-2; with no DNA, the TCRdb D assignment of TRBD1 cannot be verified. The CDR3 is 17 residues long. Germline V CDR1 and CDR2: DFQATT, SNEGSKA (reference sequence).